The 12 T cell receptor beta chains below were found in one sample sequenced in a study of identical twins. TCRdb reprocessed the 5' RACE reads with MiXCR, giving one entry per CDR3 protein. Here the sample spans more than 650,000 distinct CDR3 sequences, roughly 6% being singletons. The sequenced sample consisted of naive T cells sorted from blood. These receptors originate from a man between 18 and 29 years old in good health.

The chain carries TRBV4-3 and TRBJ2-3, with D perhaps matching TRBD1 (5 bases). CDR1 and CDR2 (germline): LGHNA, YSLEER. Trimming shortened V by 0 bases and J by 6 bases, and 16 bases separated the two germline ends. The CDR3 contains 16 residues. The DNA for the CDR3 is TGCGCCAGCAGCCAAGATCTCGTGCAGTCAGGGGATACGCAGTATTTT. Protein sequence: CASSQDLVQSGDTQYF.

In this sample, this clonotype turned up many times. This rearrangement joins TRBV7-2 to TRBJ1-3; the D is unclear. Germline values: CDR1 SGHTA, CDR2 FQGNSA. The CDR3 runs to 13 residues. With 5 bases removed from V and 4 bases from J, the gap between germline ends came to 9 bases. The CDR3 nucleotides read TGTGCCAGCAGCCTAAGTTTGGGAAACACCATATATTTT. Amino acid sequence: CASSLSLGNTIYF.

CDR3 sequence (DNA): TGCGCCAGCAGTCTGCGTGGCGAGCAGTACGTC. It yields the protein CASSLRGEQYV. The chain recombines TRBV23-1 with TRBJ2-7; the D is unclear. TRBV23-1 carries the ORF label, with uncertain function. The V gene lost 4 bases and the J gene lost 6 bases, with 7 bases spanning the gap. The CDR3 contains 11 residues.

This clonotype was seen only a few times. The V and J genes are TRBV11-2 and TRBJ1-1; D possibly corresponds to TRBD1 (5 bases). The CDR3 is 15 residues long. Trimming took off 6 bases at V and 4 bases at J, with 18 bases between the two ends. Germline V gives CDR1 SGHAT, CDR2 FQNNGV. The CDR3 nucleotides are TGTGCCAGCAGACCCCCGGGACGTAGGTCCACTGAAGCTTTCTTT. It yields the protein CASRPPGRRSTEAFF.

This clonotype was seen many times. V gene TRBV5-6 combines with J gene TRBJ2-2, with D unresolved. Trimming pared 4 bases from V and 4 bases from J, leaving 17 bases between. The CDR3 is 16 amino acids. The germline gives CDR1 SGHDT, CDR2 YYEEEE. The chain's CDR3 is CASSPMADSTTGELFF. The DNA for the CDR3 is TGTGCCAGCAGCCCAATGGCCGACTCAACCACCGGGGAGCTGTTTTTT.

This clonotype occurred many times. The chain links TRBV12-3 or TRBV12-4 to TRBJ2-1; 8 nucleotides match TRBD2. The CDR3 runs to 13 residues. V shed 8 bases, J shed 9 bases, and the junction held 9 bases outside the gene matches. The CDR3 is CASGVSGTGEQFF. The DNA of the CDR3 is TGTGCCAGCGGGGTTAGCGGGACCGGTGAGCAGTTCTTC.

This chain connects TRBV5-1 to TRBJ2-2; D might be TRBD1 (6 bases). CDR3 length: 18 amino acids. Looked up from germline, CDR1 is SGHRS and CDR2 is YFSETQ. The ends were cut back, 0 bases at V and 4 bases at J, with 19 bases in the middle. The CDR3 loop is CASSLGGPTGTATGELFF. The CDR3 DNA reads TGCGCCAGCAGCTTGGGGGGCCCCACAGGGACCGCCACCGGGGAGCTGTTTTTT.

The table lists this clonotype with many counts. V is TRBV12-3 or TRBV12-4 and J is TRBJ2-7, with TRBD2 identical over 12 bases. Trimming removed 7 bases from V and 0 bases from J; junction bases left unmatched: 4. The CDR3 runs to 15 residues. The CDR3 loop is CASIGTSGHSYEQYF. DNA for the CDR3: TGTGCCAGCATCGGGACTAGCGGGCACTCCTACGAGCAGTACTTC.

This clonotype showed up just a few times. V is TRBV20-1 and J is TRBJ2-7; a possible D gene is TRBD1 (6 bases). CDR1 and CDR2 (germline): DFQATT, SNEGSKA (reference sequence). V shed 5 bases and J shed 0 bases, with 20 bases lying between them. CDR3 length equals 16 residues. CDR3 nucleotide sequence: TGCAGTGCTCAGAGGGGTCGGCCAGGGGACTCCTACGAGCAGTACTTC. This translates into CSAQRGRPGDSYEQYF.

This clonotype was seen many times. The junction and the germline gene differ at one end; a read error may be behind it. CDR3 loop: CASSLGTSLLLF. CDR3 nucleotides: TGTGCCAGCAGTTTAGGGACATCCCTTTTGCTCTTC. This sequence joins TRBV12-3 or TRBV12-4 and TRBJ2-1, with D perhaps TRBD1 (5 bases). The CDR3 covers 12 residues.

The genes are TRBV7-9 and TRBJ2-5, with 7 bases aligning to TRBD2. CDR3 length: 13 amino acids. Germline trimming cut 5 bases from V and 2 bases from J; bases unmatched to any gene: 2. Germline V gene sequence: CDR1 SEHNR, CDR2 FQNEAQ (reference sequence). The CDR3 protein is CASSKGLQETQYF. CDR3 sequence (DNA): TGTGCCAGCAGCAAGGGACTACAAGAGACCCAGTACTTC. Full variable domain (rest looked up from reference TRBV7-9 and TRBJ2-5): DTGVSQNPRHKITKRGQNVTFRCDPISEHNRLYWYRQTLGQGPEFLTYFQNEAQLEKSRLLSDRFSAERPKGSFSTLEIQRTEQGDSAMYLCASSKGLQETQYFGPGTRLLVL.

The table lists this clonotype with many counts. This rearrangement joins TRBV27 to TRBJ2-4; D call uncertain. CDR1 is MNHEY and CDR2 is SMNVEV in the germline V gene (reference sequence). The CDR3 length is 13 residues. V was cut by 2 bases and J by 8 bases, with 10 bases left in between. CDR3 coding DNA: TGTGCCAGCAGTTTAACTCCCAAGTACATTCAGTACTTC. Protein: CASSLTPKYIQYF.